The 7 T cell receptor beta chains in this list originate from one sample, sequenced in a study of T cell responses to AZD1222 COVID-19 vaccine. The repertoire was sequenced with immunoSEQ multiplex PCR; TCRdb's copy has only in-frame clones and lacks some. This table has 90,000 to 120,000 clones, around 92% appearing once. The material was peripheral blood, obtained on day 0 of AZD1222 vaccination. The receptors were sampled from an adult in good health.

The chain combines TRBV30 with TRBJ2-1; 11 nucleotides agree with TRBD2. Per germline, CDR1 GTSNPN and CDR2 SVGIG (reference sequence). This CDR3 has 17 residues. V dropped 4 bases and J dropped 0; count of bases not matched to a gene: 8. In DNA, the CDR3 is TGTGCCTGGACTAGCGGGAGGCTCCCGAGCTCCTACAATGAGCAGTTCTTC. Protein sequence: CAWTSGRLPSSYNEQFF.

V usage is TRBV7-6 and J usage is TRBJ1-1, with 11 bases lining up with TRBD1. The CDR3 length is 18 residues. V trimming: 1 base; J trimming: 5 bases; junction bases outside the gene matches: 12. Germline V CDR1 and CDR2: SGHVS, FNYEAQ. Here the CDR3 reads CASSLGGQGEWGETEAFF. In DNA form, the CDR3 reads TGTGCCAGCAGCTTAGGGGGACAGGGGGAGTGGGGTGAGACTGAAGCTTTCTTT.

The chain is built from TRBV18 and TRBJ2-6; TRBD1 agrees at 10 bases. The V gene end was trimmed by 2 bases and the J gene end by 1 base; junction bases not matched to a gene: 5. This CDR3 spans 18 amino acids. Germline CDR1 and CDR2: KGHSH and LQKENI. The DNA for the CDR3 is TGTGCCAGCTCACCAGCAGACAGGGGGCAATCTGGGGCCAACGTCCTGACTTTC. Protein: CASSPADRGQSGANVLTF.

In nucleotides, the CDR3 is TGTGCCAGCAGTTTAACCCCCCTGAGTCGGGGAATCTTGAACACTGAAGCTTTCTTT. It encodes CASSLTPLSRGILNTEAFF. This sequence joins TRBV28 and TRBJ1-1; D uncertain. Germline V gives CDR1 MDHEN, CDR2 SYDVKM. V dropped 2 bases and J dropped 0 bases, with 22 bases sitting between them. This CDR3 comprises 19 residues.

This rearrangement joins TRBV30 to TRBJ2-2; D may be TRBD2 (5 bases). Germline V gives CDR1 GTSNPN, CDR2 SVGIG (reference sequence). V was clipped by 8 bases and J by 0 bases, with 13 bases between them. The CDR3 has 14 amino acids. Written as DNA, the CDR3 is TGTGCCGGAGCCCCCGGGACGAACACCGGGGAGCTGTTTTTT. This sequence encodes CAGAPGTNTGELFF.

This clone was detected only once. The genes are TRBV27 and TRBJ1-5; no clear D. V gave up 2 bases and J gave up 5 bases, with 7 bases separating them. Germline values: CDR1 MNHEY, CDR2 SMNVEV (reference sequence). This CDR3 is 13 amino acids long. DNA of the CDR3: TGTGCCAGCAGTTTAGAAAGAGATCAGCCCCAGCATTTT. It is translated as CASSLERDQPQHF.

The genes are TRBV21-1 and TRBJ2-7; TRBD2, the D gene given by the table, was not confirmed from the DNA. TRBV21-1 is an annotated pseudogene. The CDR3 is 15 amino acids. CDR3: CASRPLLEGSYEQYF. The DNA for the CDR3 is TGTGCCAGCAGACCCCTTCTAGAGGGTTCCTACGAGCAGTACTTC.